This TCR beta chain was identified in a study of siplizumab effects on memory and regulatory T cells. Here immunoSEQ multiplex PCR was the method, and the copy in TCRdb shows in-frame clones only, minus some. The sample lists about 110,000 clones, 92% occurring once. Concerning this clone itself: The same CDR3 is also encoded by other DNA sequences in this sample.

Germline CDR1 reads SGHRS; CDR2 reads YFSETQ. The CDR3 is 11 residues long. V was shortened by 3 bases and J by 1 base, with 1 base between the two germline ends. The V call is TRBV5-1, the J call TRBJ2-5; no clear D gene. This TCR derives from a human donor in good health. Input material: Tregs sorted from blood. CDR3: CASSSQETQYF. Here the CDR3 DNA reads TGCGCCAGCAGCTCCCAAGAGACCCAGTACTTC. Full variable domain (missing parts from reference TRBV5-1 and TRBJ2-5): KAGVTQTPRYLIKTRGQQVTLSCSPISGHRSVSWYQQTPGQGLQFLFEYFSETQRNKGNFPGRFSGRQFSNSRSEMNVSTLELGDSALYLCASSSQETQYFGPGTRLLVL.